Given below is one T cell receptor beta chain in context. This clone was observed a handful of times. Its antigen is currently not known. Per-nucleotide qualities are absent, and no much larger clonotype sits a single base away. These data come from a study of beta chain features in type 1 diabetes (dated by TCRdb to about 2018). Background for the entire study: No differences in mean age, gender distribution, total cell number or subset yield were found between patients and healthy donors. A total of roughly 98,000,000 sorted cells were examined across all samples, and a strong correlation was observed between cell number per subset and RNA yield. In the study, recently diagnosed type 1 diabetes patients and matched healthy donors were compared on the TCRB repertoires of their sorted circulating CD4+ T cell subsets. Whereas all 30 or so donors provided naive and central memory subsets, regulatory and stem cell-like memory subsets were isolated from just 8 patients and roughly 8 healthy donors. Study-level results and caveats: Patients with type 1 diabetes made fewer insertions and deleted more nucleotides at VDJ recombination sites, implying thymic rearrangement abnormalities. PCR may preferentially amplify shorter templates, but because patient and control samples were amplified and corrected together, any resulting skew would affect both groups equally. HLA sub-analyses involved small numbers of individuals, so any influence of HLA type on TCRB rearrangement remained unresolved. Sequencing cDNA rather than genomic DNA could over-represent highly expressing activated cells, although activation and CD3 levels did not differ between groups. Naive, central memory and regulatory TCRB repertoires appeared to be more alike among patients than among healthy donors. In all four CD4+ subsets, TCRB CDR3 length was moderately but significantly shorter in type 1 diabetes patients.

The entire amount of isolated RNA was reverse transcribed using the High Capacity cDNA Reverse Transcription Kit, so the sequenced TCRB transcripts were expressed ones. Deep immunoSEQ sequencing was performed on naive, central memory and regulatory T cell samples, with an average of roughly 4 million total reads per sample. After sorted cells were lysed in RLT buffer, RNA was extracted with DNase-treated RNeasy Micro or Mini kits, with the choice depending on cell number. To prevent cross-contamination, every cell subset was processed on its own, while patient and healthy donor samples were processed together. TCRB sequences were amplified from cDNA with the immunoSEQ multiplex PCR, producing 87-bp fragments spanning the CDR3 region. Sequencing of the amplicons was performed on the Illumina HiSeq platform. The original methods were these. PCR bias was corrected computationally using synthetic template baselines, and reads within Hamming distance 2 were collapsed, with unmergeable singletons discarded. Reads were aligned against IMGT so that V, D and J genes, CDR3 length and insertions or deletions at six rearrangement sites could be assigned. Within each subset, clonotype counts were normalized to the number of sorted cells before true diversity and Gini coefficients were calculated with the tcR R package. The overlap coefficient, calculated on TCRB nucleotide sequences, was used to quantify repertoire sharing. Out-of-frame TCRB sequences from naive cells were analyzed to stand in for the pre-selection repertoire. Drawn from immuneACCESS, this table holds only the in-frame rearrangements with V and J called that TCRdb kept. Clones are partly lost; checked studies trace under half to an unresolved V gene and leave the rest unexplained. For V, J and clone size, that table is used; D and trimming come from the DNA. For this sample the table gives around 360,000 clones, of which over 10% were detected only once. Over 0.008% of the sample belongs to the ten largest clones.

Each donor gave one peripheral blood draw, averaging approximately 110 mL, which was collected into heparinised tubes. A BD FACSAria II and a panel including CD45RO, CCR7, CD25, CD127, CD95 and CD27 were used to sort naive, central memory, regulatory and stem cell-like memory CD4+ T cells. All sorted populations exceeded 95% purity. Right away, PBMCs were isolated by Lymphoprep density gradient centrifugation and were stained directly, with no culture step. Samples were stained and sorted in pairs, with one healthy donor and one patient per experiment, so that batch effects were minimized. The CDR3 runs 13 residues from the cysteine to the phenylalanine. CDR3 DNA is the only sequence kept; it has 39 bases, read in frame from the first base. V gives up 4 bases and J gives up 4 bases, and the segment between their germline ends measures 10 bases. The germline V gene sets CDR1 to SGHDN and CDR2 to FVKESK.

The rearrangement joined TRBV14 to TRBJ2-5; the D gene lacks a confident call. The specimen sequenced was naive CD4+ T cells from blood. The meaning of the sample's cell subset or site label: true naive CD4+ T cells. This clonotype originated in a woman younger than 30 with type 1 diabetes. DNA sequence: TGTGCCAGCAGCCCCCCCGCAGGAGAGACCCAGTACTTC. Protein translation: CASSPPAGETQYF.